This is a list of T cell receptor beta chains from one sample in a study of OX40 agonist ivuxolimab in advanced cancers. The assay was immunoSEQ multiplex PCR, and TCRdb's table has in-frame clones only and misses some. Of 90,000 to 100,000 clones listed, roughly 95% are singletons. The material was CD4+ or CD8+ T cells sorted from blood, obtained in a trial of the OX40 agonist ivuxolimab. The receptors derive from an adult with an advanced solid tumor such as melanoma, head and neck, liver or kidney cancer. CDR3s leave out the opening cysteine and the closing phenylalanine or tryptophan.

J: TRBJ1-1; V: TRBV7-2; CDR3: ARKTGRRVNTEAF
J: TRBJ2-5; V: TRBV4-2; CDR3: ASSQDSVSGRETQY
J: TRBJ2-5; V: TRBV6-1; CDR3: ASSQGAGVQETQY
J: TRBJ1-6; V: TRBV2; CDR3: ASRGYRDRRLNSPLH
J: TRBJ2-2; V: TRBV6-1; CDR3: ASWTLNTGELF
J: TRBJ2-7; V: TRBV5-1; CDR3: ASSSRQGAGEQY
J: TRBJ1-5; V: TRBV27; CDR3: ASSLGPGVGQPQH
J: TRBJ1-2; V: TRBV10-3; CDR3: AISDVAAQGYT
J: TRBJ2-1; V: TRBV19; CDR3: ASSIPGTGTYNEQF
J: TRBJ1-3; V: TRBV28; CDR3: ASSLLSLGPGGLSGNTIY
J: TRBJ2-4; V: TRBV30; CDR3: AWSEGGGLQY
J: TRBJ2-7; V: TRBV4-2; CDR3: ASSQVPGVHEQY
J: TRBJ1-5; V: TRBV4-1; CDR3: ASSQEGRANQPQH
J: TRBJ2-2; V: TRBV19; CDR3: ASSPVRNTGELF
J: TRBJ2-3; V: TRBV7-3; CDR3: ASSLLGSGKSTDTQY
J: TRBJ2-2; V: TRBV5-1; CDR3: ASSLDRPGQGTGELF
J: TRBJ1-2; V: TRBV7-6; CDR3: ASSSGPGYGYT
J: TRBJ2-3; V: TRBV28; CDR3: ASSYSSGTDTQY
J: NA; V: TRBV4-1; CDR3: ASSQPGQGPYEQY
J: TRBJ1-3; V: TRBV7-9; CDR3: ASSLEGELSGNTIY
J: TRBJ2-5; V: TRBV19; CDR3: ASSKYALPQETQY
J: TRBJ2-2; V: TRBV9; CDR3: ASSVDRVNTGELF
J: TRBJ2-5; V: TRBV6-5; CDR3: ASSLVNPQQETQY
J: TRBJ1-6; V: TRBV15; CDR3: ATSRVPGQRTDNSPLH
J: TRBJ2-1; V: TRBV7-2; CDR3: ASSSPQSGDNEQF
J: TRBJ2-7; V: TRBV11-2; CDR3: ASSLQGTKTYEQY